This T cell receptor (beta chain) originates from a study of cytomegalovirus exposure and HLA in healthy donors (dated by TCRdb to 2016 to 2017). For the wider study: According to a later analysis, the roughly 120 validation repertoires were produced on the same platform as the 666 repertoires of the first cohort. The study aimed to test whether cataloging public T cell receptors could reveal signatures of past pathogen exposure. In addition to the first cohort of several hundred subjects, a separate validation cohort of 120 different subjects was used. The study combined high-throughput TCR immunosequencing, statistical association of individual TCRs with disease status, and machine learning to predict cytomegalovirus infection status.

The donors were included in the validation cohort of some 110 subjects, a group kept apart from the approximately 700-subject first cohort. General findings and caveats noted by the study authors: Of the cluster scores, 90% to 95% were above 0 in a later analysis, which found that TCRs clustered in the first cohort also tended to co-occur in the 120 validation repertoires. A total of around 150 TCR beta chains were listed by the study as associated with cytomegalovirus. In vitro tests confirmed that a few of the cytomegalovirus-associated TCR beta chains recognize cytomegalovirus antigens. A later analysis had no HLA typing for the validation cohort, so co-occurrence there was scored across all 120 or so repertoires. Most TCR sequences were observed very rarely across donors, whereas some public TCRs were present in many individuals. According to the authors, the approach could potentially be generalized to other disease states and immunological phenotypes. The classifier was reported to diagnose cytomegalovirus status with high specificity and sensitivity in both the original and validation cohorts.

This clone showed up just a few times. It has no known antigen specificity. No much larger clone exists at a distance of one base, and base qualities are not known. The library came from the immunoSEQ multiplex PCR assay. The original methods were these. A statistical classification framework was built to diagnose cytomegalovirus status from the catalog of TCR beta chain sequences. The immuneACCESS repertoire file appears here via TCRdb, limited to in-frame rearrangements. These files lack a portion of the clones; in checked studies, under half of the deficit traces to unresolved V genes, and the cause of the others is not known. D and trimming were read from the DNA, whereas the V and J calls and clone size are those reported in that table. In all, the sample holds 220,000 or so clones, and approximately 87% of those were seen once. The ten biggest clones cover about 6% of the sample. From cysteine to phenylalanine, the CDR3 is 14 amino acids long. CDR3 DNA only is kept here, 42 bases in frame from base 1. The germline V gene provides CDR1 KGHSH and CDR2 LQKENI. V is cut by 5 bases and J by 0 bases, and the space between the germline ends is 10 bases.

This sequence was found in a woman aged 18-29 years in good health and CMV-seronegative. The sequencing sample was made of PBMCs. The V and J genes are TRBV18 and TRBJ1-1; a tentative D call is TRBD1 (6 bases match). The DNA is as follows: TGTGCCAGCTCAATAGGACAGCTGAACACTGAAGCTTTCTTT. It encodes CASSIGQLNTEAFF.